Reported below is one TCR beta chain. The sample belongs to a study of T-cell reconstitution after alpha-beta-depleted transplantation in children. Preparing the TCRbeta library involved the use of unique molecular identifiers. TCRdb independently ran MiXCR on the PCR reads; one entry per CDR3 protein. The table shows under 450,000 distinct CDR3 sequences, with 15% to 20% occurring only once. V lost 5 bases and J 0 bases, leaving 9 bases between the germline ends. The CDR3 has 14 amino acids. Per germline, CDR1 ENHRY and CDR2 SYGVKD. The chain employs TRBV10-3 and TRBJ2-3; D perhaps matches TRBD2 (5 bases). Sequences were derived from PBMCs, mostly from graft donor cells, sampled 360 days after TCRalphabeta/CD19-depleted stem cell transplant. This TCR came from a boy younger than two who had a stem cell transplant for Wiskott-Aldrich syndrome, so the T cells may come from the graft donor. CDR3 sequence (DNA): TGTGCCATCAGTCCCCGGACTAGCACAGATACGCAGTATTTT. The encoded protein is CAISPRTSTDTQYF.